The following is a TCR beta chain sequence with its context. Original handling: Nucleated cell counts were estimated from reference gene primer amplification. The table came from immunoSEQ multiplex PCR; TCRdb's copy has only in-frame clones and leaves some out. V, J and clone size were drawn from that table, and D and trimming were deduced from the DNA. The sample includes roughly 200,000 clones, 70% to 90% of them seen just once. These data belong to a study of blood T cell repertoires in COVID-19. For the study at large: COVID-19 samples, acute and convalescent, were from the United States, Italy and Spain. Sources were T cells, B-cell-depleted T cells, or PBMCs; the material itself was cDNA or gDNA.

In germline, CDR1 is LNHNV, CDR2 YYDKDF (reference sequence). V was clipped by 1 base and J by 7 bases; unmatched bases: 4. The CDR3 is 15 amino acids. Sequences were obtained from peripheral blood. The sequence derives from a woman younger than 35 who had recovered from COVID-19. The V and J genes are TRBV15 and TRBJ2-1; 10 positions match TRBD2. The CDR3, as DNA: TGTGCCACCAGCAGAGCGCTAGCGGGAGTTAATGAGCAGTTCTTC. It translates to CATSRALAGVNEQFF.